These 30 T cell receptor beta chains came from one sample sequenced in a study of response to subunit inactivated influenza vaccine (dated by TCRdb to the late 2010s). Libraries were constructed by RT-PCR. The sequencing machine was an Illumina HiSeq 2500. Through fastp at Q25 and MiXCR, TCRdb rebuilt clones from the public reads, retaining in-frame beta chains. When rows share a CDR3 protein, they turn into one entry using the most common DNA and genes. This sample comprises roughly 760,000 distinct CDR3 sequences, 21% of them detected only once. 9.5% to 13% of the sample goes to the ten largest clones. The specimen comprised PBMCs from blood, sampled roughly 5 days after vaccination. These receptors were obtained from a man in his forties or fifties who received an inactivated influenza vaccine. Donor details come from another sample of the same person, matched by shared clones.

This clonotype turned up a few times. The chain has TRBV4-3 and TRBJ1-3, with 7 bases identical to TRBD1. V dropped 1 base and J dropped 4; count of bases not matched to a gene: 7. The CDR3 runs 16 residues. CDR1 LGHNA and CDR2 YSLEER come from the germline V gene. CDR3 DNA sequence: TGCGCCAGCAGCCAAGTTGGGACAGCGGCGGGAAACACCATATATTTT. It encodes CASSQVGTAAGNTIYF.

The sample holds many counts of this clonotype. The chain combines TRBV6-1 with TRBJ2-1, with TRBD1 matching 11 bases. Germline V gene data show CDR1 as MNHNS and CDR2 as SASEGT. This CDR3 comprises 14 residues. V lost 6 bases and J lost 7; bases outside the gene matches: 5. The CDR3 nucleotides are TGTGCCAGCAGATCCGGGACAGGGGGGAATGAGCAGTTCTTC. Translated, it gives CASRSGTGGNEQFF.

This clonotype was observed many times. This chain links TRBV29-1 with TRBJ2-5, with D possibly TRBD2 on 5 matching bases. CDR1 and CDR2 from the germline V gene are SQVTM and ANQGSEA. Trimming pared 7 bases from V and 2 bases from J, leaving 17 bases between. CDR3 length: 14 amino acids. The CDR3 here is CSARGLGPQETQYF. Written as DNA, the CDR3 is TGCAGCGCCCGAGGGCTTGGGCCTCAAGAGACCCAGTACTTC.

V and J are TRBV24-1 and TRBJ2-6; D ambiguous. Germline CDR1 KGHDR, CDR2 SFDVKD. Trimming left V 3 bases short and J 0 bases short, with 14 bases between. This CDR3 spans 18 amino acids. Here the CDR3 DNA reads TGTGCCACCAGTGATCAAGACGACCCGGGCTCTGGGGCCAACGTCCTGACTTTC. This gives the protein CATSDQDDPGSGANVLTF.

This clonotype was detected only a few times. V usage is TRBV12-3 or TRBV12-4 and J usage is TRBJ1-5; D gene uncertain. Between the trimmed V and J ends, which lost 1 base and 0 bases, there was a span of 4 bases. The CDR3 length is 14 residues. CDR3 loop: CASSLVLSNQPQHF. The CDR3 nucleotides are TGTGCCAGCAGTTTAGTGCTTAGCAATCAGCCCCAGCATTTT.

The chain is built from TRBV11-2 and TRBJ2-3; TRBD2 aligns across 9 bases. After removal of 5 bases from V and 2 bases from J, the junction contained 5 bases not matched to a gene. The germline V gene has CDR1 SGHAT and CDR2 FQNNGV. This CDR3 is built from 15 residues. CDR3 region: CASSGGTSLTDTQYF. The CDR3 DNA reads as TGTGCCAGCAGCGGCGGGACTAGCCTCACAGATACGCAGTATTTT.

This clonotype was detected a few times. V is TRBV4-2 and J is TRBJ2-3; 8 bases map to TRBD2. The CDR3 sequence is 18 residues long. Looked up from germline, CDR1 is LGHNA and CDR2 is YNFKEQ. V was clipped by 0 bases and J by 0 bases; unmatched bases: 8. CDR3 DNA: TGTGCCAGCAGCCAAGATAAGGTGGTAGCGGGGAGCACAGATACGCAGTATTTT. Protein: CASSQDKVVAGSTDTQYF.

This clonotype is a singleton in its sample. This chain joins TRBV2 and TRBJ1-4, with 10 bases lining up with TRBD1. The germline gives CDR1 SNHLY, CDR2 FYNNEI. V trimming: 6 bases; J trimming: 0 bases; junction bases outside the gene matches: 4. This CDR3 has 16 amino acids. DNA of the CDR3: TGTGCCAGCAGCCTGGACAGGGGGTCAACTAATGAAAAACTGTTTTTT. Translated: CASSLDRGSTNEKLFF. The variable domain in full, with the rest retrieved from reference TRBV2 and TRBJ1-4, is EPEVTQTPSHQVTQMGQEVILRCVPISNHLYFYWYRQILGQKVEFLVSFYNNEISEKSEIFDDQFSVERPDGSNFTLKIRSTKLEDSAMYFCASSLDRGSTNEKLFFGSGTQLSVL.

The V call is TRBV5-5, the J call TRBJ2-3; 11 bases fit TRBD2. Germline V gives CDR1 SGHKS, CDR2 YYEKEE (reference sequence). This CDR3 is built from 17 residues. V was pared by 2 bases and J by 2 bases, with 7 bases of the junction left unmatched. For the CDR3, the DNA is TGTGCCAGCAGCTTAACTAGCGGGGGCCCCACCACAGATACGCAGTATTTT. Its protein is CASSLTSGGPTTDTQYF.

V gene TRBV20-1 combines with J gene TRBJ2-3; unclear D gene. The CDR3 runs to 13 residues. CDR1 is DFQATT and CDR2 is SNEGSKA in the germline V gene (reference sequence). V lost 5 bases, J lost 4 bases, and 13 bases lay in between. CDR3 amino acids: CSAPTLSADTQYF. In nucleotides, the CDR3 is TGCAGTGCTCCTACCCTAAGTGCAGATACGCAGTATTTT.

The table lists this clonotype with many counts. V gene TRBV18 combines with J gene TRBJ2-1; D is perhaps TRBD1 (6 bases). CDR3 length equals 14 residues. Trimming removed 3 bases at V and 5 bases at J, with 11 bases between. The germline gives CDR1 KGHSH, CDR2 LQKENI. CDR3: CASSPRGGDNEQFF. In DNA form, the CDR3 reads TGTGCCAGCTCACCCCGAGGGGGTGACAATGAGCAGTTCTTC.

The chain couples TRBV28 to TRBJ2-7; the match to TRBD1 covers 7 bases. V gave up 4 bases and J gave up 6 bases; unmatched junction bases: 6. This CDR3 is 13 amino acids long. Germline V gives CDR1 MDHEN, CDR2 SYDVKM. CDR3 sequence (DNA): TGTGCCAGCAGTTCACAGGGGTATTCCGAGCAGTACTTC. Its translation is CASSSQGYSEQYF.

J is TRBJ1-3 and V is TRBV3-1; the D is unclear. The germline V and J ends were trimmed by 1 base and 7 bases, with 8 bases remaining between them. This CDR3 has 13 amino acids. Germline V gene data show CDR1 as LGHDT and CDR2 as YNNKEL (reference sequence). This chain's CDR3 is CASSQGFLNTIYF. DNA of the CDR3: TGTGCCAGCAGCCAAGGGTTTTTGAACACCATATATTTT.

The CDR3: CASSLAIRAAGANVLTF. In DNA form, the CDR3 reads TGTGCCAGCAGCTTAGCAATCCGGGCGGCGGGGGCCAACGTCCTGACTTTC. The V and J genes are TRBV7-2 and TRBJ2-6; D is uncertain. The CDR3 loop spans 17 amino acids. V lost 0 bases and J 4 bases, leaving 13 bases between the germline ends. Germline V gene lookup returns CDR1 SGHTA and CDR2 FQGNSA. Full variable domain (outside the CDR3, taken from reference TRBV7-2 and TRBJ2-6): GAGVSQSPSNKVTEKGKDVELRCDPISGHTALYWYRQSLGQGLEFLIYFQGNSAPDKSGLPSDRFSAERTGGSVSTLTIQRTQQEDSAVYLCASSLAIRAAGANVLTFGAGSRLTVL.

J is TRBJ2-2 and V is TRBV14; no firm D call. Between the trimmed V and J ends, which lost 5 bases and 6 bases, there was a span of 13 bases. The CDR3 consists of 14 residues. Germline values: CDR1 SGHDN, CDR2 FVKESK. Here the CDR3 DNA reads TGTGCCAGCAGCAAAAGGCGTGGTGCCGGGGAGCTGTTTTTT. Protein product: CASSKRRGAGELFF.

V usage is TRBV6-2 or TRBV6-3 and J usage is TRBJ2-2; the D gene is possibly TRBD1 (5 bases). CDR1 is MNHEY, CDR2 SVGEGT, per germline. The CDR3 consists of 16 residues. V gave up 7 bases and J gave up 1 base, with 16 bases separating them. The CDR3 sequence: CASTKMGPLNTGELFF. CDR3 DNA sequence: TGTGCCAGCACCAAAATGGGGCCCCTGAACACCGGGGAGCTGTTTTTT.

The chain couples TRBV15 to TRBJ2-1; tentatively, D is TRBD1 (5 bases). CDR3 length: 14 amino acids. Trimming left V 0 bases short and J 8 bases short, with 11 bases between. The germline CDR1 and CDR2 sequences are LNHNV and YYDKDF (reference sequence). The CDR3 sequence: CATSRDRGWDEQFF. The CDR3 nucleotides read TGTGCCACCAGCAGAGATAGGGGATGGGATGAGCAGTTCTTC.

This clonotype has just a few counts. The V and J genes are TRBV27 and TRBJ2-7; D perhaps matches TRBD1 (6 bases). Trimming took off 3 bases at V and 6 bases at J, with 15 bases between the two ends. CDR3 length equals 14 residues. Germline V CDR1 and CDR2: MNHEY, SMNVEV (reference sequence). The chain's CDR3 is CASSFMTGPSEQYF. The CDR3 bases are TGTGCCAGCAGTTTCATGACAGGTCCCAGCGAGCAGTACTTC.

This clonotype has only a few counts. This chain uses TRBV25-1 with TRBJ2-5; maybe TRBD2 (6 bases). Germline V lookup: CDR1 MGHDK, CDR2 SYGVNS. The V end lost 3 bases, the J end lost 2 bases, and 10 bases lay between the germline ends. The CDR3 is made up of 14 amino acids. The CDR3 spells CASSERGRQETQYF. DNA of the CDR3: TGTGCCAGCAGTGAGCGTGGGAGGCAAGAGACCCAGTACTTC.

The genes are TRBV20-1 and TRBJ2-5; D possibly corresponds to TRBD2 (5 bases). Trimming shortened V by 0 bases and J by 5 bases, and 10 bases separated the two germline ends. This CDR3 spans 13 amino acids. The V gene's germline CDR1 is DFQATT and CDR2 SNEGSKA (reference sequence). CDR3 residues: CSAREGSGETQYF. CDR3 coding DNA: TGCAGTGCTAGAGAGGGGAGTGGGGAGACCCAGTACTTC.

The rearrangement links TRBV20-1 to TRBJ2-3, with 7 bases aligning to TRBD2. The CDR3 extends over 16 amino acids. Germline V lookup: CDR1 DFQATT, CDR2 SNEGSKA (reference sequence). J lost 3 bases, V lost 2 bases, and 11 bases had no gene match. The CDR3 spells CSARPSGGLRTDTQYF. Here the CDR3 DNA reads TGCAGTGCTAGACCTAGTGGGGGACTAAGGACAGATACGCAGTATTTT.

The chain employs TRBV6-5 and TRBJ1-2; the match to TRBD1 covers 7 bases. V lost 2 bases and J lost 9; bases outside the gene matches: 15. Germline-derived CDR1 and CDR2 are MNHEY and SVGAGI. This CDR3 spans 16 amino acids. This CDR3 is CASSYSDRVLEVRYTF. The CDR3, as DNA: TGTGCCAGCAGTTACAGTGACAGGGTCTTAGAGGTGCGCTACACCTTC.

The sample holds a few counts of this clonotype. The V gene is TRBV6-1, the J gene TRBJ2-1; TRBD1 matches 10 bases. Germline-derived CDR1 and CDR2 are MNHNS and SASEGT. V shed 5 bases and J 8 bases; nucleotides not matched to a gene: 9. The CDR3 extends over 15 amino acids. In DNA, the CDR3 is TGTGCCAGCAGTACGACAGGGGGCGGTGTCTATGAGCAGTTCTTC. Translation gives CASSTTGGGVYEQFF.

This clonotype has a handful of counts. The rearrangement links TRBV7-2 to TRBJ2-2, with TRBD1 identical over 8 bases. The trim removed 3 bases at V and 6 bases at J, leaving 6 bases unmatched. The CDR3 has 15 amino acids. Germline V lookup: CDR1 SGHTA, CDR2 FQGNSA. The DNA for the CDR3 is TGTGCCAGCAGCTTGGGCAGGGGGCTCGCCGGGGAGCTGTTTTTT. Translation gives CASSLGRGLAGELFF.

This clonotype was seen repeatedly, ten times or more. The chain has TRBV12-3 or TRBV12-4 and TRBJ2-7, with D tentatively TRBD2 (5 bases). The CDR3 totals 11 residues. V was pared by 4 bases and J by 5 bases, with 6 bases between. Here the CDR3 DNA reads TGTGCCAGCAGTTCGAGGGACGAGCAGTACTTC. It yields the protein CASSSRDEQYF.

The chain recombines TRBV7-9 with TRBJ1-1; no firm D call. V was trimmed by 0 bases and J by 4 bases, leaving 3 bases between them. This CDR3 spans 12 amino acids. The germline V gene has CDR1 SEHNR and CDR2 FQNEAQ (reference sequence). The CDR3 nucleotides read TGTGCCAGCAGCTTAGCGCCCACTGAAGCTTTCTTT. It translates to CASSLAPTEAFF.

CDR3 bases: TGTGCCAGCAGCTCTCCCAGGGGGGCAGGGCGGGGGATATTCCGTCAGCCCCAGCATTTT. It encodes CASSSPRGAGRGIFRQPQHF. The chain uses TRBV6-1 and TRBJ1-5, with 7 positions matching TRBD1. CDR1 MNHNS and CDR2 SASEGT come from the germline V gene. Unmatched junction bases numbered 26, after V lost 6 bases and J lost 6 bases. CDR3 length equals 20 residues.

This clonotype showed up just once. The J gene is TRBJ2-3, the V gene TRBV24-1; 10 nucleotides align to TRBD1. Germline CDR1 is KGHDR and CDR2 is SFDVKD. The J segment lost 6 bases and the V segment lost 6 bases, leaving 8 bases of the junction unmatched. The CDR3 extends over 15 amino acids. In DNA, the CDR3 is TGTGCCACCAGTCCGAGACAGGGGGCGAGGGATACGCAGTATTTT. It yields the protein CATSPRQGARDTQYF.

J is TRBJ1-2 and V is TRBV4-3, with D possibly being TRBD1 (5 bases). The V and J ends lost 1 base and 3 bases respectively, with 12 bases between them. CDR1 is LGHNA and CDR2 is YSLEER in the germline V gene. This CDR3 has 15 amino acids. DNA of the CDR3: TGCGCCAGCAGCCAAGCCTGGGACGGATACTATGGCTACACCTTC. It is translated as CASSQAWDGYYGYTF.

This clonotype was seen a handful of times. The chain has TRBV30 and TRBJ2-3; TRBD2 matches at 11 bases. The V gene's germline CDR1 is GTSNPN and CDR2 SVGIG (reference sequence). V lost 0 bases and J lost 3; bases outside the gene matches: 2. CDR3 length equals 15 residues. In nucleotides, the CDR3 is TGTGCCTGGAGTGTACCTAGCGGGAGGACAGATACGCAGTATTTT. Its protein is CAWSVPSGRTDTQYF.